These 7 T cell receptor beta chains share one sample of origin, sequenced in a study of T cell responses to AZD1222 COVID-19 vaccine. Libraries were prepared by immunoSEQ multiplex PCR; TCRdb keeps only in-frame clonotypes and omits some of them. The table lists a few hundred thousand clones, 85% to 95% of them singletons, with less than 0.65% in the top ten. This specimen was peripheral blood, taken on day 0 of AZD1222 vaccination. The receptors stem from an adult in good health.

The gene calls are TRBV7-2 and TRBJ2-3; D remains unclear. The CDR3 has 13 residues. The germline V gene has CDR1 SGHTA and CDR2 FQGNSA. The germline V and J ends were trimmed by 4 bases and 2 bases, with 7 bases remaining between them. The DNA of the CDR3 is TGTGCCAGCAGCTCCTGGAACACAGATACGCAGTATTTT. Encoded protein: CASSSWNTDTQYF.

The rearrangement joins TRBV19 to TRBJ1-2; 7 bases are a match to TRBD1. The CDR3 has 11 amino acids. The ends lost 10 bases at V and 8 bases at J; junction bases unmatched: 7. From germline, CDR1 is LNHDA and CDR2 SQIVND (reference sequence). CDR3 sequence (DNA): TGTGCCATCGAGAGGACAGGCGGCTACACCTTC. It codes for CAIERTGGYTF.

The genes are TRBV7-8 and TRBJ2-3; no definite D call. The CDR3 is 16 residues long. With 1 base removed from V and 2 bases from J, the gap between germline ends came to 13 bases. Per the germline V gene, CDR1 is SGHVS and CDR2 is FQNEAQ. The chain's CDR3 is CASSLDVAIPTDTQYF. CDR3 bases: TGTGCCAGCAGCTTAGACGTTGCAATTCCCACAGATACGCAGTATTTT.

V gene TRBV27 combines with J gene TRBJ1-5, with D possibly matching TRBD1 (6 bases). This CDR3 has 14 amino acids. Germline lookup yields CDR1 MNHEY and CDR2 SMNVEV (reference sequence). Trimming pared 9 bases from V and 4 bases from J, leaving 16 bases between. CDR3 sequence (DNA): TGTGCCAGTAGGGGGTCTACAGAAAATCAGCCCCAGCATTTT. It is translated as CASRGSTENQPQHF.

This chain connects TRBV3-1 (or the pseudogene TRBV3-2) to TRBJ2-5, with 7 bases identical to TRBD1. Germline values: CDR1 LGHDT, CDR2 YNNKEL (reference sequence). The CDR3 is 14 amino acids. The V gene end was trimmed by 8 bases and the J gene end by 5 bases; junction bases not matched to a gene: 11. The CDR3 is CASRDSHGQETQYF. CDR3 coding DNA: TGTGCCAGCCGGGACAGCCATGGCCAGGAGACCCAGTACTTC.

The chain employs TRBV7-2 and TRBJ1-6, with 7 bases lining up with TRBD1. Per the germline V gene, CDR1 is SGHTA and CDR2 is FQGNSA. V shed 5 bases, J shed 4 bases, and the junction held 5 bases outside the gene matches. The CDR3 runs to 15 residues. The CDR3 coding sequence is TGTGCCAGCAGCCGGACGGGACAGTATAATTCACCCCTCCACTTT. As protein: CASSRTGQYNSPLHF. Full variable domain (missing parts from reference TRBV7-2 and TRBJ1-6): GAGVSQSPSNKVTEKGKDVELRCDPISGHTALYWYRQSLGQGLEFLIYFQGNSAPDKSGLPSDRFSAERTGGSVSTLTIQRTQQEDSAVYLCASSRTGQYNSPLHFGNGTRLTVT.

The chain uses TRBV18 and TRBJ1-2, with D unclear. CDR3 length: 13 residues. V was cut by 2 bases and J by 7 bases, with 11 bases left in between. CDR1 and CDR2 (germline): KGHSH, LQKENI. In nucleotides, the CDR3 is TGTGCCAGCTCACCAAGGTCGGAATCTGGCTACACCTTC. Translation gives CASSPRSESGYTF.